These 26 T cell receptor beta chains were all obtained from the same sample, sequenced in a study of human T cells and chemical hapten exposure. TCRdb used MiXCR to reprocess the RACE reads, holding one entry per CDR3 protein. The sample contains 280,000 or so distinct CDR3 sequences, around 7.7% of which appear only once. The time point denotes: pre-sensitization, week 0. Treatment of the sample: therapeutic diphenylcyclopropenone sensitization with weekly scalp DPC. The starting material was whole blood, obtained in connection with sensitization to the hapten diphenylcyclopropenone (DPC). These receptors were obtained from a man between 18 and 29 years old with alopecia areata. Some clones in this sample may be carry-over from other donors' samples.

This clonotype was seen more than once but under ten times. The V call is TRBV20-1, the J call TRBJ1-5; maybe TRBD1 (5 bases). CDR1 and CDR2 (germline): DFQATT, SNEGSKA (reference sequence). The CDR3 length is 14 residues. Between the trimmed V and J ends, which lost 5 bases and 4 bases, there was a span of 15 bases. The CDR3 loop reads CSAWRGEVNQPQHF. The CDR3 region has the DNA TGCAGTGCTTGGAGAGGGGAAGTTAATCAGCCCCAGCATTTT.

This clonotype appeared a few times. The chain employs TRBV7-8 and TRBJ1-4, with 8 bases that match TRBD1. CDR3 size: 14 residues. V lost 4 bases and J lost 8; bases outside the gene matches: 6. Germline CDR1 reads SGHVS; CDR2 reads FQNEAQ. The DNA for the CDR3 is TGTGCCAGCAGCTCGGACAGGGCGCGGGAAAAACTGTTTTTT. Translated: CASSSDRAREKLFF.

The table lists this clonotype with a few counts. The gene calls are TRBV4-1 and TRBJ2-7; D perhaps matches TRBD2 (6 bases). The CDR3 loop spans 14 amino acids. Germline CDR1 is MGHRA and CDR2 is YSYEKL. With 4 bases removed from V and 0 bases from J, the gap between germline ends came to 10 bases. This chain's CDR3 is CASSRTGVSYEQYF. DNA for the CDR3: TGCGCCAGCAGCCGGACGGGGGTCTCCTACGAGCAGTACTTC.

Written as DNA, the CDR3 is TGTGCCAGCAGTGGACAGATAACCTACAATGAGCAGTTCTTC. Amino acids: CASSGQITYNEQFF. V usage is TRBV2 and J usage is TRBJ2-1; tentatively, D is TRBD1 (5 bases). The V gene lost 4 bases and the J gene lost 2 bases, with 9 bases spanning the gap. The germline V gene encodes CDR1 SNHLY and CDR2 FYNNEI. The CDR3 extends over 14 amino acids.

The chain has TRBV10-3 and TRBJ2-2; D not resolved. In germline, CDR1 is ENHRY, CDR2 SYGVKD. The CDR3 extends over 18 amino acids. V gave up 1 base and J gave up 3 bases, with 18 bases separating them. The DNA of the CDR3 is TGTGCCATCAGTGAGTTTTCTGTTCCGGGCGGAGACACCGGGGAGCTGTTTTTT. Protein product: CAISEFSVPGGDTGELFF.

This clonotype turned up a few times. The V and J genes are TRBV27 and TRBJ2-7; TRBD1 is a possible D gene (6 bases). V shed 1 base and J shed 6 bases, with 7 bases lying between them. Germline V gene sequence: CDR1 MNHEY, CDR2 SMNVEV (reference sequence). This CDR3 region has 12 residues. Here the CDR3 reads CASSLLGGEQYV. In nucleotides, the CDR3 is TGTGCCAGCAGTTTATTAGGGGGCGAGCAGTACGTC.

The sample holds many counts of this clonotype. The chain's CDR3 is CASSNGGSSYNEQFF. CDR3 in DNA: TGTGCCAGCAGCAACGGGGGAAGCTCCTACAATGAGCAGTTCTTC. The chain employs TRBV7-2 and TRBJ2-1, with D perhaps matching TRBD2 (6 bases). The ends were cut back, 5 bases at V and 0 bases at J, with 11 bases in the middle. Germline V gene lookup returns CDR1 SGHTA and CDR2 FQGNSA. CDR3 length: 15 amino acids.

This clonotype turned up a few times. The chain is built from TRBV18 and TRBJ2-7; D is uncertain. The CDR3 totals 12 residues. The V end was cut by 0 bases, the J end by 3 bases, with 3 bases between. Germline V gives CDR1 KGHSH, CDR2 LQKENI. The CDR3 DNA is TGTGCCAGCTCACCACCGGACTACGAGCAGTACTTC. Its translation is CASSPPDYEQYF.

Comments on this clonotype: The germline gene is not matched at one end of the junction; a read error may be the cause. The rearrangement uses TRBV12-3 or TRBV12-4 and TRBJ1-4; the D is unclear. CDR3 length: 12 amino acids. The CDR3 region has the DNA TGTGCCAGCGGACGGCTGAATGAAGAACTGTTTTTT. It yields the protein CASGRLNEELFF.

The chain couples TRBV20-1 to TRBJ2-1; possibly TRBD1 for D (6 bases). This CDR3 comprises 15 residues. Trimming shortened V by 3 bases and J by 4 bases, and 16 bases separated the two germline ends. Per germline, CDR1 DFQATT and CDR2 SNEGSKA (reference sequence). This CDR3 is CSASTPRQVYNEQFF. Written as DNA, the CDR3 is TGCAGTGCTAGTACGCCGAGACAGGTTTACAATGAGCAGTTCTTC.

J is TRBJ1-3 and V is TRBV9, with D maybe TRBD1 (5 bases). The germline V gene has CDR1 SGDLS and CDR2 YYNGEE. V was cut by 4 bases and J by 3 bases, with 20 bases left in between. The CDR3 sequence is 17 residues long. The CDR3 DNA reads TGTGCCAGCAGCCAGAACTATCCCGACAGATATGGAAACACCATATATTTT. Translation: CASSQNYPDRYGNTIYF.

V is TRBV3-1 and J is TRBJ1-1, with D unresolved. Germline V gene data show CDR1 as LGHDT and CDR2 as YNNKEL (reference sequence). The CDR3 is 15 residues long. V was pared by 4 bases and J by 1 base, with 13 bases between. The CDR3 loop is CASSLTLSGNTEAFF. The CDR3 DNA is TGTGCCAGCAGCCTCACTTTGTCCGGGAACACTGAAGCTTTCTTT. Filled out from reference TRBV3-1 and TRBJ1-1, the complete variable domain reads DTAVSQTPKYLVTQMGNDKSIKCEQNLGHDTMYWYKQDSKKFLKIMFSYNNKELIINETVPNRFSPKSPDKAHLNLHINSLELGDSAVYFCASSLTLSGNTEAFFGQGTRLTVV.

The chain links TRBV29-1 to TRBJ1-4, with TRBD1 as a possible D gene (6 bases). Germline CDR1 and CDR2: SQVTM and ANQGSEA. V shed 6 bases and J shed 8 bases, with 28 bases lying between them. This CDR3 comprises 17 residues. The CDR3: CSVAENREAAPGEKLFF. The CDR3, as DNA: TGCAGCGTCGCCGAAAACAGGGAGGCGGCCCCGGGGGAAAAACTGTTTTTT. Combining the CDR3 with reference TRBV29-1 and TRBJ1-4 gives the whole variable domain SAVISQKPSRDICQRGTSLTIQCQVDSQVTMMFWYRQQPGQSLTLIATANQGSEATYESGFVIDKFPISRPNLTFSTLTVSNMSPEDSSIYLCSVAENREAAPGEKLFFGSGTQLSVL.

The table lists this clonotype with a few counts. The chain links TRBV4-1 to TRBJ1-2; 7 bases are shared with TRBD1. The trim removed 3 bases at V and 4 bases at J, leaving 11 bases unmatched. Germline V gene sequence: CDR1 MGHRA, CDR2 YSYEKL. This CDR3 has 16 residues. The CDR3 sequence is CASSHPSDRRLYGYTF. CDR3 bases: TGCGCCAGCAGCCACCCCTCGGACAGGCGACTCTATGGCTACACCTTC.

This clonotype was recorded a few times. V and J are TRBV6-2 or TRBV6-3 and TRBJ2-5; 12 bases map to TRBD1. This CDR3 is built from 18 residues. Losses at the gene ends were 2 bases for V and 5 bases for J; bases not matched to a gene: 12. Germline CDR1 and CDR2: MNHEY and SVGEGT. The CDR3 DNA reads TGTGCCAGCAGTTACCAATTAGGGACAGGGGGCCAGGGGGAGACCCAGTACTTC. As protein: CASSYQLGTGGQGETQYF.

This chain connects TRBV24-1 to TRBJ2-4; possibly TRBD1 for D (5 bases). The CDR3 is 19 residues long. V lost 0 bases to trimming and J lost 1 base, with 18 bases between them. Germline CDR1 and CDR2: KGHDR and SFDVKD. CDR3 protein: CATSDLQAGKGIAKNIQYF. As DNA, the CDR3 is TGTGCCACCAGTGATTTGCAGGCAGGGAAGGGTATCGCCAAAAACATTCAGTACTTC.

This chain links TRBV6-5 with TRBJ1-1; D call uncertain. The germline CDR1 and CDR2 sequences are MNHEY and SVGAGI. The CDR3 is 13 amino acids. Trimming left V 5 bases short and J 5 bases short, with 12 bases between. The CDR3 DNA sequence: TGTGCCAGCAGTCCTCGGACGAGGACTGAAGCTTTCTTT. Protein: CASSPRTRTEAFF.

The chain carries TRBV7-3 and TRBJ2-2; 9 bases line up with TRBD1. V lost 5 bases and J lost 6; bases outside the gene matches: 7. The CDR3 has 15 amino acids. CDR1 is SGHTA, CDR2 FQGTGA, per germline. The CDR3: CASSRGTGFSGELFF. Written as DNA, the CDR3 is TGTGCCAGCAGCCGGGGGACAGGGTTCTCCGGGGAGCTGTTTTTT.

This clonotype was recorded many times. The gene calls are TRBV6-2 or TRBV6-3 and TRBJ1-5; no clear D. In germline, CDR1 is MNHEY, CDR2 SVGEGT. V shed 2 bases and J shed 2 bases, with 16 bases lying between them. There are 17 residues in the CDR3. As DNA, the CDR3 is TGTGCCAGCAGTTACGCCCAAAGGGTTCAAGGCAATCAGCCCCAGCATTTT. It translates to CASSYAQRVQGNQPQHF.

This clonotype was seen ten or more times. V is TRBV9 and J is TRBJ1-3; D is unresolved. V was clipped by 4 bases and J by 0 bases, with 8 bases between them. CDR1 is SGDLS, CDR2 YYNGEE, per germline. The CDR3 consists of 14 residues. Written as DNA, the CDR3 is TGTGCCAGCAGCCCGGGCCCCTCTGGAAACACCATATATTTT. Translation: CASSPGPSGNTIYF.

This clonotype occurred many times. CDR3 protein: CSVVQGPRQETQYF. DNA for the CDR3: TGCAGCGTGGTACAGGGGCCGCGACAAGAGACCCAGTACTTC. V gene TRBV29-1 combines with J gene TRBJ2-5, with TRBD1 identical over 7 bases. CDR3 length equals 14 residues. V was clipped by 6 bases and J by 2 bases; unmatched bases: 9. Germline V CDR1 and CDR2: SQVTM, ANQGSEA. Supplemented by reference TRBV29-1 and TRBJ2-5, the full variable domain reads SAVISQKPSRDICQRGTSLTIQCQVDSQVTMMFWYRQQPGQSLTLIATANQGSEATYESGFVIDKFPISRPNLTFSTLTVSNMSPEDSSIYLCSVVQGPRQETQYFGPGTRLLVL.

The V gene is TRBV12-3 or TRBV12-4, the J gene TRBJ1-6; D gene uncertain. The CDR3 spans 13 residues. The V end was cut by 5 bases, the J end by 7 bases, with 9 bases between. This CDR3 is CASSGDGNSPLHF. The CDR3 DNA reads TGTGCCAGCAGTGGGGATGGCAATTCACCCCTCCACTTT.

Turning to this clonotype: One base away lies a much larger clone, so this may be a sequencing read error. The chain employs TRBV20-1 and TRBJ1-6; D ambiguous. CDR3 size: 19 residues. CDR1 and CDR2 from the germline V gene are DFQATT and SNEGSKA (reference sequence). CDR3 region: CSASGFDIVRSSYKSPLHF. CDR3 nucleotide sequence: TGCAGTGCTAGTGGATTCGACATCGTTAGGAGCTCCTATAAGTCACCCCTCCACTTT.

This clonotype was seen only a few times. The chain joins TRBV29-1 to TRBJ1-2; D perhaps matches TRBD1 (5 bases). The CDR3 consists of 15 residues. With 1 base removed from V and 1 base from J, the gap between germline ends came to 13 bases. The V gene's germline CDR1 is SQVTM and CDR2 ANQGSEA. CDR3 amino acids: CSVEGPLGGNYGYTF. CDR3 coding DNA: TGCAGCGTTGAAGGTCCCTTGGGGGGTAACTATGGCTACACCTTC.

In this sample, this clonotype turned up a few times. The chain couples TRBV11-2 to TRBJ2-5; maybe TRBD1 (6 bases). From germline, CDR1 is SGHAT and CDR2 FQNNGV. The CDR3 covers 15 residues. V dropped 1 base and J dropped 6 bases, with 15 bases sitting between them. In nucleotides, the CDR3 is TGTGCCAGCAGCTTAGTTACAGGGAAGGCGAAGACCCAGTACTTC. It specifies CASSLVTGKAKTQYF.

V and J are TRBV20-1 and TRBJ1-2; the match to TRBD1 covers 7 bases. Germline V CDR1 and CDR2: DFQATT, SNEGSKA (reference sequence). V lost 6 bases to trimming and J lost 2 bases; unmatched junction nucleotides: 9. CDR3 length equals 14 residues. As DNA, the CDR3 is TGCAGTGCGAGACCGACAGGGACCAACTATGGCTACACCTTC. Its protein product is CSARPTGTNYGYTF.